These 2 T cell receptor beta chains came from one sample sequenced in a study of vaccination effects on CD4 cells after COVID-19. CD4+ T cells were isolated after 10 days of culture. TCRdb's copy holds only in-frame clones and misses some; the assay was immunoSEQ multiplex PCR. The top ten hold approximately 20% of the sample, which has 50,000 to 70,000 clones, approximately 72% seen once. Their recognized antigens are unknown. The material sequenced was CD4+ T cells from PBMCs cultured without peptide, taken before COVID-19 vaccination. The receptors shown here come from a human donor who had a prior SARS-CoV-2 infection.

This rearrangement joins TRBV4-3 to TRBJ2-6; D unresolved. The CDR3 extends over 13 amino acids. From germline, CDR1 is LGHNA and CDR2 YSLEER. Trimming left V 5 bases short and J 1 base short, with 3 bases between. As DNA, the CDR3 is TGCGCCAGCAGCGCGTCTGGGGCCAACGTCCTGACTTTC. It codes for CASSASGANVLTF.

This chain joins TRBV5-1 and TRBJ2-2; D is perhaps TRBD1 (6 bases). The CDR3 has 14 amino acids. Germline V gene data show CDR1 as SGHRS and CDR2 as YFSETQ. Trimming pared 4 bases from V and 3 bases from J, leaving 10 bases between. For the CDR3, the DNA is TGCGCCAGCAGCCTCTGGACAGACACCGGGGAGCTGTTTTTT. Protein product: CASSLWTDTGELFF.